Sequencing of this TCR beta chain was carried out in a study of PD-1 blockade in classical Hodgkin lymphoma. The time point was: cycle 4 day 1 (C4D1), after five to seven weeks of nivolumab. Patients all relapsed after autologous stem cell transplantation, and there was variation in brentuximab vedotin exposure. Some clones are missing from TCRdb's copy, which holds only in-frame ones; the method was immunoSEQ multiplex PCR. Of tens of thousands of clones listed, about 80% are singletons. Notes on the study in general: Newly diagnosed patients were said to have less baseline TCR diversity than healthy donors did. Undefined causes, possibly disease activity or prior therapy, underlie the repertoire differences. Exclusion covered patients beginning nivolumab under 1 year post-ASCT. Prior to therapy, complete responders displayed diversity much like that of newly diagnosed patients.

About this clone: The antigen remains undetermined.

Trimming took 3 bases from V and 4 from J; bases not matched to a gene: 2. The germline V gene encodes CDR1 SGHTA and CDR2 FQGTGA. The CDR3 is 14 amino acids. This specimen was peripheral blood mononuclear cells (PBMCs), taken before the fourth cycle of nivolumab. This chain uses TRBV7-3 with TRBJ2-2; TRBD1 agrees at 7 bases. The clonotype comes from a human donor with classical Hodgkin lymphoma. This chain's CDR3 is CASSLTGRTGELFF. CDR3 nucleotide sequence: TGTGCCAGCAGCTTGACAGGGCGCACCGGGGAGCTGTTTTTT.